This T cell receptor beta chain originates from a study of identical twins listed by TCRdb under 2016. As for the study more broadly: The study deep-sequenced TCR alpha and beta repertoires from monozygotic twins, unrelated adults of various ages and cord blood to test whether fetal clonotypes persist. To rule out contamination, replicate twin experiments were performed at different times with different library preparation protocols.

As for this clonotype: What this receptor recognizes is not known. Base qualities are missing; no much larger clone stands one base away.

All donors were healthy Caucasians. The twin cohort consisted of three pairs of female monozygotic twins, all aged about 18 to 29 years. Positive isolation kits from Invitrogen were used to isolate the CD4+ and CD8+ T cell populations. Library generation was performed with 5' RACE. TCRdb shows the sequencer as Illumina HiSeq 2000. Template switching introduced a universal primer binding site; the final cDNA contained a unique molecular identifier, enabling accurate counting of TCR cDNA molecules. First-strand cDNA for TCR alpha and beta chains was synthesized from specific primers in the conserved constant-segment region. To control for contamination, each cDNA library was double barcoded with a SMART-Mk sample barcode plus Illumina barcodes. Two successive PCR steps introduced TruSeq adapter sequences along with Illumina sample barcodes. The Illumina HiSeq platform was used with custom primers to sequence TCR alpha and beta cDNA libraries. Regarding the original processing steps: Unique molecular identifiers were extracted from raw reads with MiGEC, and CDR3 positions were determined with MiXCR. For each individual, recombination models were inferred using an EM algorithm with the repgenHMM and IGoR tools. The tcR package in R was used for shared clonotype analysis, with sharing normalized by the product of cloneset sizes. To study raw recombination free of thymic and clonal selection effects, out-of-frame nonproductive sequences were analyzed. TCRdb's own reprocessing of the public reads used fastp at Q25 and MiXCR and kept productive beta chains. Every entry covers one CDR3 protein and lists the most common genes and DNA from its rows. For this entry, the V and J calls and clone size follow TCRdb and not the study's own pipeline. In all, the sample holds some 460,000 distinct CDR3 sequences, and about 14% of those were seen once. The ten largest clones represent 0.5% to 0.65% of the sample.

The CDR3 runs 11 amino acids, cysteine and phenylalanine included. The read is trimmed to its CDR3 DNA, 33 bases read in frame from base 1. A distance of 8 bases separates the germline ends of V and J, which lose 8 bases and 5 bases respectively. Study-wide findings and limitations: Fewer insertions were carried by abundant cord blood beta clonotypes; a weaker similar trend was observed in young adult naive repertoires, while no such trend was observed in memory repertoires. Compared with coincidental sharing between unrelated individuals, out-of-frame TCR alpha sequences shared between twins had an excess of sequences with low generation probability. In monozygotic twins, out-of-frame TCR alpha sharing was systematically underestimated by recombination models, although the models agreed with sharing between unrelated individuals. Zero-insertion analyses could be partly confounded by invariant T cells such as MAIT and iNKT, though diverse VJ usage argued against such confounding for most clonotypes. Because the same donors could not be followed over many years, the conclusions depended on cross-sectional statistical analysis. In beta out-of-frame sequences, excess twin sharing was weaker, because having fewer shared sequences lowered the signal-to-noise ratio.

These data also formed part of another study, on yellow fever vaccine responses in identical twins. Reported in the second study: The T cell response to vaccination in identical twins was reported by the authors to appear partly convergent and partly personalized. In identical twins, the study followed T cell clones that responded to the vaccine with precision.

Sequencing was performed on CD4+ T cells sorted from blood. The sequence was collected from a woman aged 18-29 years in good health. The V and J genes are TRBV12-3 or TRBV12-4 and TRBJ2-3, with the D gene not confidently named. The bases read TGTGCCAGCCGCCCCATAGATACGCAGTATTTT. Its translation is CASRPIDTQYF.